What follows describes a single TCR beta chain. Its antigen has not been determined. Within one base of it there is no much larger clone, and no base qualities were kept. All patients had node-negative disease on CT and PET/CT, and none had a history of other malignancies or had previously received chemotherapy or radiotherapy. Roughly 6 milliliters of peripheral venous blood were drawn into EDTA tubes at each of two time points. PBMCs were isolated by Ficoll-Paque Plus density-gradient centrifugation. Right after collection, samples were kept at -80 degrees C until analysis. CDR1 and CDR2 are drawn from the germline V gene: MNHEY, SVGEGT. Inclusive of the bounding cysteine and phenylalanine, the CDR3 is 14 residues long. The retained sequence is limited to the CDR3, 42 bases, with the frame set at the first base. Trimming costs V 1 base and J 9 bases, and their ends lie 13 bases apart. The data derive from a study of prognosis after radiotherapy for stage I lung cancer (dated by TCRdb to the early 2020s). Study-level background: Around 19 stage I NSCLC patients were enrolled in Nanjing, China, between 2018 and January 2019. Stage I lung tumors that were newly diagnosed and primary were found in some 15 patients, while a few patients had oligometastatic NSCLC after surgical resection of the primary tumor. Every patient was deemed medically inoperable, approximately 12 because of comorbidities and several because they refused surgery. The cohort included about a dozen men and 5 or 6 women, with a median age of about 79 years and a range of about 50 to 90 years. On tumor histology, around twelve patients had adenocarcinoma and more than 5 had squamous cell carcinoma. Using image-guided IMRT or VMAT, SBRT was delivered in 3 to 5 fractions at a biologically effective dose of at least 100 Gy. SBRT was not combined with any concurrent therapy in any patient. Four of the 19 patients developed distant metastases after SBRT, at a median of around seven months; the other 15 showed no significant progression. The study profiled peripheral blood TCR beta repertoires from stage I NSCLC patients before and after stereotactic body radiotherapy and related them to distant failure. For each of the 20 or so patients, one blood sample was taken before SBRT and one after, so the study sequenced some 40 samples in total.

Findings and caveats that apply to the study as a whole: All reported P values were unadjusted for multiple comparisons. Unique TCR clone counts fell after SBRT (median 10,088 before versus about 7,100 after; Wilcoxon paired P=0.011). Differences by metastasis status were reportedly seen in TRBV and TRBJ usage frequencies, involving two V genes at baseline and, after SBRT, under 10 V genes and two J genes. Post-SBRT Shannon entropy and its change from baseline were lower in patients who developed distant metastases; baseline Shannon entropy was not associated with metastases. No determination of tumor specificity was made for expanded TCR clones. The small cohort and short follow-up limited the study, so independent validation of the findings is needed.

The TCR beta CDR3 region was amplified from genomic DNA by two rounds of multiplex PCR. The first PCR round used primers specific to each TRBV and TRBJ gene, and the primer sequences were filed in Chinese patent CN105087789A. The second PCR round used universal primers. The Roche High Pure PCR Template Preparation Kit was used to extract genomic DNA from the frozen PBMCs. Paired-end sequencing with 151 bp reads was performed on the libraries using an Illumina HiSeq 3000. The study's own analysis went as follows. CutAdapt was used to remove raw reads lacking the multiplex PCR primer sequences. PEAR was used to merge high-quality paired reads into contigs. By aligning each contig to reference sequences, MiXCR assigned the TRB V, D and J gene segments to that contig. CDR3 sequences were clustered by base quality and sequence similarity to remove sequencing errors. Diversity was calculated as Shannon entropy divided by the natural log of the number of productive TCR sequences. Clonality was defined as one minus Shannon entropy divided by the natural log of the number of unique clonotypes. Progression-free survival cut-offs for repertoire metrics were chosen using the Youden index of ROC curves, with analyses run in R 3.5.3. Using fastp trimming at Q25 and MiXCR clonotype assembly, TCRdb reanalyzed the public sequencing data and kept in-frame beta chains. A single entry per CDR3 protein holds the most common genes and DNA from its merged rows. TCRdb, rather than the study authors, made the V and J calls. The sample profile shows 10,000 to 15,000 distinct CDR3 sequences; about 40% of them were found once. The ten top clones hold 40% of the sample.

The TCR comes from a donor over 45 with non-small cell lung cancer. Specimen: PBMCs, collected before or after stereotactic body radiation therapy (not recorded which). The chain is encoded by TRBV6-2 or TRBV6-3 joined to TRBJ2-4, and TRBD2 may be the D gene, going by 5 matching bases. In nucleotides, the sequence is TGTGCCAGCAGTTACTACGTCGAGGGTGCCATTCAGTACTTC. The translation is CASSYYVEGAIQYF.